Listed here are 15 T cell receptor beta chains from one sample, sequenced in a study of shared clonotypes between healthy human individuals. The table came from immunoSEQ multiplex PCR; TCRdb's copy has only in-frame clones and leaves some out. The sample lists under 2,000,000 clones, about 95% seen once, with 1.2% in the top ten. Naive CD8 populations comprised CD45RO-negative cells positively selected for CCR7, excluding terminally differentiated effector memory CD45RA+ cells. The sample was naive CD8+ T cells sorted from blood. These receptors were taken from a man aged 18 to 30 in good health.

The V gene is TRBV4-3, the J gene TRBJ2-2; 13 bases are shared with TRBD2. V trimming: 4 bases; J trimming: 1 base; junction bases outside the gene matches: 6. This CDR3 spans 18 amino acids. CDR1 is LGHNA, CDR2 YSLEER, per germline. The CDR3 sequence is CASSRILAGGVNTGELFF. The CDR3, as DNA: TGCGCCAGCAGCCGGATACTAGCGGGAGGGGTGAACACCGGGGAGCTGTTTTTT.

V and J are TRBV19 and TRBJ2-1; 12 nucleotides agree with TRBD1. The V segment lost 5 bases and the J segment 7 bases; nucleotides outside the gene matches: 18. The CDR3 covers 19 residues. Germline V gene sequence: CDR1 LNHDA, CDR2 SQIVND (reference sequence). For the CDR3, the DNA is TGTGCCAGTAGTGGCGGGACAGGGGGCTTCCGATTCGGGTTGAATGAGCAGTTCTTC. Translating gives CASSGGTGGFRFGLNEQFF.

V and J are TRBV2 and TRBJ2-6; weak D call: TRBD1 (6 bases). Trimming removed 1 base from V and 3 bases from J, with 10 bases in between. This CDR3 has 16 amino acids. Germline lookup yields CDR1 SNHLY and CDR2 FYNNEI. For the CDR3, the DNA is TGTGCCAGCAGTGAAGGGACAGTTTATGGGGCCAACGTCCTGACTTTC. Encoded protein: CASSEGTVYGANVLTF.

The rearrangement uses TRBV6-5 and TRBJ2-3; 7 positions match TRBD2. The germline V gene encodes CDR1 MNHEY and CDR2 SVGAGI. The CDR3 loop spans 14 amino acids. The ends lost 0 bases at V and 5 bases at J; junction bases unmatched: 2. The CDR3 spells CASSYSGGIDTQYF. The CDR3 coding sequence is TGTGCCAGCAGTTACTCGGGAGGGATAGATACGCAGTATTTT.

The sample holds a few counts of this clone. CDR3 sequence (DNA): TGTGCCAGCAGCTTTGGTTTGACTGAAGCTTTCTTT. Its translation is CASSFGLTEAFF. The rearrangement joins TRBV7-9 to TRBJ1-1; the D is unclear. The CDR3 length is 12 residues. Germline V CDR1 and CDR2: SEHNR, FQNEAQ (reference sequence). V was cut by 3 bases and J by 5 bases, with 7 bases left in between.

J is TRBJ2-1 and V is TRBV20-1; no firm D call. Germline V CDR1 and CDR2: DFQATT, SNEGSKA (reference sequence). Trimming stripped 1 base from V and 12 bases from J, with 10 bases between. The CDR3 contains 11 residues. The CDR3 bases are TGCAGTGCTAGAGGGTTAGGTGGGCAGTTCTTC. Its protein is CSARGLGGQFF.

The rearrangement links TRBV29-1 to TRBJ2-7; D might be TRBD2 (6 bases). The CDR3 covers 13 residues. The V gene lost 7 bases and the J gene lost 6 bases, with 19 bases spanning the gap. Germline CDR1 reads SQVTM; CDR2 reads ANQGSEA. The CDR3 nucleotides read TGCAGCGCCTGGGACTCGAGTACGAGCGAGCAGTACTTC. Amino acids: CSAWDSSTSEQYF.

V gene TRBV6-5 combines with J gene TRBJ2-1; 8 nucleotides line up with TRBD2. The V gene's germline CDR1 is MNHEY and CDR2 SVGAGI. The CDR3 sequence is 12 residues long. CDR3 DNA sequence: TGTGCAGCGGGAGCAGCCTACAATGAGCAGTTCTTC. Translation gives CAAGAAYNEQFF.

The chain joins TRBV2 to TRBJ2-4, with a tentative D call TRBD2 (5 bases). V was clipped by 5 bases and J by 0 bases, with 20 bases between them. CDR3 size: 18 residues. CDR1 SNHLY and CDR2 FYNNEI come from the germline V gene. The CDR3 is CASSPNPGNLIAKNIQYF. CDR3 in DNA: TGTGCCAGCAGTCCCAATCCCGGGAATCTTATAGCCAAAAACATTCAGTACTTC.

This chain links TRBV13 with TRBJ1-3, with TRBD1 matching over 12 bases. Germline CDR1 PRHDT, CDR2 FYEKMQ (reference sequence). The CDR3 is 17 amino acids. V lost 5 bases to trimming and J lost 3 bases; unmatched junction nucleotides: 8. The CDR3 DNA sequence: TGTGCCAGCAGCCCCGGGACAGGGGGCTCGCGTGGAAACACCATATATTTT. Amino acids: CASSPGTGGSRGNTIYF.

CDR3 sequence: CASSTPSGRDYEQYF. Written as DNA, the CDR3 is TGTGCCAGCAGTACCCCTAGCGGGAGGGACTACGAGCAGTACTTC. The chain uses TRBV2 and TRBJ2-7; 12 bases are shared with TRBD2. CDR3 length: 15 amino acids. V gave up 5 bases and J gave up 3 bases; unmatched junction bases: 5. The germline V gene encodes CDR1 SNHLY and CDR2 FYNNEI.

V and J are TRBV4-3 and TRBJ1-5; no definite D call. Germline V gene lookup returns CDR1 LGHNA and CDR2 YSLEER. Deletions cut 2 bases from V and 2 bases from J, with 10 bases between. This CDR3 spans 15 amino acids. CDR3 amino acids: CASSQYLSGNQPQHF. CDR3 DNA sequence: TGCGCCAGCAGCCAATATCTTTCGGGCAATCAGCCCCAGCATTTT.

The chain links TRBV6-6 to TRBJ2-7; perhaps TRBD1 as D (6 bases). Germline V gene lookup returns CDR1 MNHNY and CDR2 SVGAGI (reference sequence). CDR3 size: 12 residues. Trimming shortened V by 7 bases and J by 7 bases, and 14 bases separated the two germline ends. Here the CDR3 reads CASTLGQFEQYF. Here the CDR3 DNA reads TGTGCCAGCACCCTAGGACAGTTTGAGCAGTACTTC.

The genes are TRBV7-9 and TRBJ2-7; D may be TRBD1 or TRBD2 (6 bases each). The CDR3 covers 16 residues. Looked up from germline, CDR1 is SEHNR and CDR2 is FQNEAQ (reference sequence). Trimming took 1 base from V and 0 from J, leaving 13 bases between them. CDR3 residues: CASSLVGGPSSYEQYF. The DNA of the CDR3 is TGTGCCAGCAGCTTAGTTGGGGGGCCTTCCTCCTACGAGCAGTACTTC.

The chain joins TRBV9 to TRBJ2-7; 10 nucleotides line up with TRBD2. The trim removed 3 bases at V and 5 bases at J, leaving 8 bases unmatched. In germline, CDR1 is SGDLS, CDR2 YYNGEE. This CDR3 is built from 15 residues. This CDR3 reads CASSASGLAGDEQYF. The CDR3 DNA reads as TGTGCCAGCAGCGCGTCGGGGCTAGCGGGAGACGAGCAGTACTTC.